The next 18 T cell receptor beta chains were all read from a single sample in a study of T cells in Graves' hyperthyroidism and ophthalmopathy. RNA transcripts were the template for amplifying TCR beta CDR3 regions. First-round RT-PCR with HTBI primers amplified the TCR CDR3 region. TCRdb processed the multiplex PCR reads anew with MiXCR; each CDR3 protein has one entry. Of around 720,000 distinct CDR3 sequences listed, roughly 32% are singletons. Input material: blood. The origin of the receptors is a woman aged 40 to 50 with Graves' hyperthyroidism.

This chain's CDR3 is CASSVVPRECNQPQHF. CDR3 nucleotide sequence: TGTGCCAGCAGCGTAGTCCCCCGGGAGTGCAATCAGCCCCAGCATTTT. The rearrangement uses TRBV7-3 and TRBJ1-5; D unresolved. V was pared by 5 bases and J by 2 bases, with 16 bases between. CDR3 length: 16 amino acids. Germline V gene lookup returns CDR1 SGHTA and CDR2 FQGTGA. Full variable domain (missing parts from reference TRBV7-3 and TRBJ1-5): GAGVSQTPSNKVTEKGKYVELRCDPISGHTALYWYRQSLGQGPEFLIYFQGTGAADDSGLPNDRFFAVRPEGSVSTLKIQRTERGDSAVYLCASSVVPRECNQPQHFGDGTRLSIL.

Many counts were recorded for this clonotype. The rearrangement uses TRBV2 and TRBJ1-5; unclear D gene. The CDR3 covers 16 residues. CDR1 and CDR2 (germline): SNHLY, FYNNEI. V lost 1 base and J lost 2, with 12 bases in between. The CDR3, as DNA: TGTGCCAGCAGTGAAGTCGCCGGGGTCGGCAATCAGCCCCAGCATTTT. This encodes CASSEVAGVGNQPQHF.

This clonotype has ten or more counts. The chain employs TRBV20-1 and TRBJ1-1, with D uncertain. Germline CDR1 DFQATT, CDR2 SNEGSKA (reference sequence). Between the trimmed V and J ends, which lost 0 bases and 0 bases, there was a span of 8 bases. The CDR3 has 14 amino acids. The CDR3 spells CSARDGRMNTEAFF. The CDR3 DNA is TGCAGTGCTAGAGATGGCAGGATGAACACTGAAGCTTTCTTT.

This clonotype came up a few times. Possible read error: a much larger clone is one base away. This chain links TRBV10-3 with TRBJ2-5, with D perhaps matching TRBD1 (6 bases). Germline CDR1 and CDR2: ENHRY and SYGVKD. This CDR3 is built from 17 residues. CDR3 coding DNA: TGTGCCATCAGTAAGGAAAACAGGGTTGCGTACCAAGGGACCCAGTACTTC. Encoded protein: CAISKENRVAYQGTQYF.

The V and J genes are TRBV7-9 and TRBJ1-4; 8 nucleotides match TRBD1. Germline V gives CDR1 SEHNR, CDR2 FQNEAQ (reference sequence). This CDR3 has 15 amino acids. V dropped 6 bases and J dropped 5; count of bases not matched to a gene: 8. The CDR3: CASSLIGQGNEKLFF. The CDR3 nucleotides read TGTGCCAGCAGTCTAATCGGACAGGGAAATGAAAAACTGTTTTTT.

There are many counts of this clonotype. The chain has TRBV19 and TRBJ2-5, with D possibly TRBD1 on 6 matching bases. V dropped 4 bases and J dropped 1 base, with 13 bases sitting between them. From germline, CDR1 is LNHDA and CDR2 SQIVND (reference sequence). This CDR3 comprises 15 residues. The CDR3 DNA follows: TGTGCCAGTAGTACCCCGGGACACCTCCAAGAGACCCAGTACTTC. The encoded protein is CASSTPGHLQETQYF.

This clonotype was counted ten times or more. This chain connects TRBV10-3 to TRBJ2-7; TRBD2 agrees at 8 bases. J lost 4 bases, V lost 4 bases, and 6 bases had no gene match. This CDR3 has 14 amino acids. CDR1 ENHRY and CDR2 SYGVKD come from the germline V gene. CDR3 in amino acids: CAISVSGDPYEQYF. The CDR3 nucleotides are TGTGCCATCAGTGTTAGCGGGGACCCTTACGAGCAGTACTTC.

The chain combines TRBV12-3 or TRBV12-4 with TRBJ2-7; 7 bases map to TRBD1. Trimming at V came to 2 bases and at J to 3 bases, leaving 4 bases not matched to a gene. The CDR3 runs to 14 residues. The CDR3 region is CASSLRGPLYEQYF. CDR3 DNA sequence: TGTGCCAGCAGTTTAAGGGGGCCTCTCTACGAGCAGTACTTC.

This clonotype turned up a few times. The chain employs TRBV10-3 and TRBJ2-5, with 10 nucleotides matching TRBD1. The germline gives CDR1 ENHRY, CDR2 SYGVKD. The CDR3 consists of 14 residues. V trimming: 6 bases; J trimming: 5 bases; junction bases outside the gene matches: 6. In DNA, the CDR3 is TGTGCCATCAGGGGACAGGGGAGGTCGGAGACCCAGTACTTC. Amino acid sequence: CAIRGQGRSETQYF.

This clonotype has more than one count but fewer than ten. The J gene is TRBJ2-7, the V gene TRBV6-2 or TRBV6-3, with D perhaps assigned TRBD1 or TRBD2 (5 bases each). Germline lookup yields CDR1 MNHEY and CDR2 SVGEGT. The ends were cut back, 6 bases at V and 5 bases at J, with 14 bases in the middle. The CDR3 is made up of 13 amino acids. The chain's CDR3 is CASSHRGDNEQYF. The CDR3 DNA reads as TGTGCCAGCAGCCACCGGGGCGACAACGAGCAGTACTTC.

This clonotype was seen repeatedly, ten times or more. The chain links TRBV4-3 to TRBJ1-5, with D tentatively TRBD1 (6 bases). CDR1 and CDR2 (germline): LGHNA, YSLEER. Trimming removed 1 base at V and 2 bases at J, with 15 bases between. This CDR3 comprises 17 residues. The CDR3 region has the DNA TGCGCCAGCAGCCAAGTCCGGGGGCTGAATGGCAATCAGCCCCAGCATTTT. It specifies CASSQVRGLNGNQPQHF.

A word on this clonotype: One end of the junction does not line up with germline, which may come from a read error. The rearrangement links TRBV11-2 to TRBJ2-7; 8 positions agree with TRBD2. The CDR3 consists of 15 residues. The V gene's germline CDR1 is SGHAT and CDR2 FQNNGV. The CDR3 DNA follows: TGTGCCGGCAGCTTAGAGCGGGAGCGGGTCTACGAGCAGTACTTC. It yields the protein CAGSLERERVYEQYF.

This clonotype has just a few counts. The chain recombines TRBV6-5 with TRBJ1-2; unclear D gene. This CDR3 is 12 amino acids long. Germline loops: CDR1 MNHEY, CDR2 SVGAGI. V shed 6 bases and J shed 6 bases, with 11 bases lying between them. In DNA form, the CDR3 reads TGTGCCAGCAGGGCCGGACGGGATGGCTACACCTTC. Protein: CASRAGRDGYTF.

V gene TRBV20-1 combines with J gene TRBJ1-5, with D possibly being TRBD1 (6 bases). This CDR3 comprises 14 residues. The germline V and J ends were trimmed by 8 bases and 4 bases, with 18 bases remaining between them. CDR1 is DFQATT, CDR2 SNEGSKA, per germline (reference sequence). As DNA, the CDR3 is TGCAGTTTTTCCATCGGGGACATTAATCAGCCCCAGCATTTT. Encoded protein: CSFSIGDINQPQHF.

This chain links TRBV29-1 with TRBJ2-7, with TRBD1 matching over 7 bases. V was clipped by 6 bases and J by 2 bases; unmatched bases: 10. The V gene's germline CDR1 is SQVTM and CDR2 ANQGSEA. This CDR3 region has 14 residues. As DNA, the CDR3 is TGCAGCGTCGGAACAAGGACAGGTGCCTACGAGCAGTACTTC. Translation: CSVGTRTGAYEQYF.

V usage is TRBV10-3 and J usage is TRBJ1-2, with a tentative D call TRBD1 (6 bases). The CDR3 extends over 12 amino acids. CDR1 ENHRY and CDR2 SYGVKD come from the germline V gene. The germline V and J ends were trimmed by 9 bases and 3 bases, with 11 bases remaining between them. The CDR3 DNA reads as TGTGCCATGGGGGGCGGCTACTATGGCTACACCTTC. Translation gives CAMGGGYYGYTF.

Ten or more counts support this clonotype. V usage is TRBV20-1 and J usage is TRBJ1-1; D unclear. V was shortened by 0 bases and J by 7 bases, with 6 bases between the two germline ends. CDR3 size: 11 residues. Germline V gives CDR1 DFQATT, CDR2 SNEGSKA (reference sequence). CDR3 region: CSARELGEAFF. The CDR3 DNA is TGCAGTGCTAGAGAATTGGGTGAAGCTTTCTTT.

CDR3 sequence (DNA): TGTGCCAGCAGCAGACGCCCCCAGACGGGACGGGCAGATACGCAGTATTTT. This sequence encodes CASSRRPQTGRADTQYF. J is TRBJ2-3 and V is TRBV7-2, with D tentatively TRBD1 or TRBD2 (5 bases each). The CDR3 sequence is 17 residues long. Germline CDR1 and CDR2: SGHTA and FQGNSA. The ends were cut back, 5 bases at V and 4 bases at J, with 22 bases in the middle.